One sample yielded the 8 T cell receptor beta chains listed below, sequenced in a study of CD8 T cells in ankylosing spondylitis. Broader study findings: A TCR beta motif of 8 or 9 highly homologous variants appeared characteristic of ankylosing spondylitis blood.

These receptors lack a known antigen. TCRdb re-called the 5' RACE reads through MiXCR, storing one row per CDR3 protein. The table lists fewer than 500,000 distinct CDR3 sequences, approximately 20% of them singletons. The specimen was blood, either unsorted or a sorted T cell fraction (not recorded which). These receptors all stem from a male donor with ankylosing spondylitis.

This clonotype was counted at least ten times. V gene TRBV29-1 combines with J gene TRBJ2-5; TRBD1 or TRBD2 may be the D gene (7 bases each). Germline CDR1 SQVTM, CDR2 ANQGSEA. V gave up 6 bases and J gave up 5 bases, with 19 bases separating them. The CDR3 runs 14 residues. CDR3 residues: CSVNDRAAGETQYF. The CDR3, as DNA: TGCAGCGTAAACGACAGGGCAGCGGGGGAGACCCAGTACTTC.

Only a few counts were recorded for this clonotype. The chain is built from TRBV20-1 and TRBJ2-5; 15 bases align to TRBD2. The V gene end was trimmed by 6 bases and the J gene end by 4 bases; junction bases not matched to a gene: 3. This CDR3 region has 14 residues. Per germline, CDR1 DFQATT and CDR2 SNEGSKA (reference sequence). The CDR3 nucleotides read TGCAGTGCCAAGGGACTAGCGGGAGGAGAGACCCAGTACTTC. It is translated as CSAKGLAGGETQYF.

This clonotype was observed at least ten times. The rearrangement joins TRBV5-1 to TRBJ1-1; weak D call: TRBD1 (5 bases). The germline V gene has CDR1 SGHRS and CDR2 YFSETQ. This CDR3 comprises 14 residues. V was cut by 2 bases and J by 1 base, with 9 bases left in between. The CDR3 spells CASSFGGENTEAFF. The CDR3 DNA reads TGCGCCAGCAGCTTCGGGGGGGAGAACACTGAAGCTTTCTTT.

The V gene is TRBV5-1, the J gene TRBJ2-3; 12 bases align to TRBD1. The CDR3 runs to 17 residues. Germline values: CDR1 SGHRS, CDR2 YFSETQ. V lost 3 bases to trimming and J lost 0 bases; unmatched junction nucleotides: 5. As DNA, the CDR3 is TGCGCCAGCAGCTCCGGGACAGGGGGCTTTAGCACAGATACGCAGTATTTT. This translates into CASSSGTGGFSTDTQYF.

The CDR3 sequence is CASSQGTTKNIQYF. The CDR3 DNA sequence: TGTGCCAGCAGCCAAGGGACCACCAAAAACATTCAGTACTTC. The chain carries TRBV14 and TRBJ2-4; D is uncertain. This CDR3 comprises 14 residues. V was pared by 1 base and J by 2 bases, with 6 bases between. The germline gives CDR1 SGHDN, CDR2 FVKESK.

The table lists this clonotype with a few counts. The chain joins TRBV5-1 to TRBJ2-7; 11 nucleotides agree with TRBD2. CDR3 size: 16 residues. The germline CDR1 and CDR2 sequences are SGHRS and YFSETQ. J was trimmed by 9 bases and V by 4 bases; bases with no gene match: 15. The CDR3 loop is CASSPPLAGDSNGQYF. CDR3 nucleotides: TGCGCCAGCAGCCCCCCACTAGCGGGAGATTCTAACGGGCAGTACTTC.

The chain has TRBV6-5 and TRBJ2-1, with D possibly called TRBD1 or TRBD2 (5 bases each). V dropped 0 bases and J dropped 6 bases, with 15 bases sitting between them. The CDR3 extends over 16 amino acids. CDR1 MNHEY and CDR2 SVGAGI come from the germline V gene. The CDR3 nucleotides read TGTGCCAGCAGTTACTCCTGGGGGAGTCGATTCAATGAGCAGTTCTTC. Translating it yields CASSYSWGSRFNEQFF.

J is TRBJ1-6 and V is TRBV12-3 or TRBV12-4; 7 bases fit TRBD1. The CDR3 extends over 15 amino acids. V dropped 6 bases and J dropped 7; count of bases not matched to a gene: 9. The CDR3 reads CASSKGQPENSPLHF. As DNA, the CDR3 is TGTGCCAGCAGCAAGGGACAGCCCGAGAATTCACCCCTCCACTTT.